The clone carrying this TCR beta chain qualifies as medium-sized (0.01 to 0.1%). The data are from a study of blood T cell repertoires in COVID-19. Across the whole study: Sites in the United States, Italy and Spain provided acute and convalescent COVID-19 samples. The analysed material was cDNA or gDNA that came from T cells, B-cell-depleted T cells, or PBMCs.

CDR1 and CDR2 (germline): SGHVS, FQNEAQ. The V and J ends lost 7 bases and 7 bases respectively, with 17 bases between them. The CDR3 extends over 14 amino acids. Original handling: The authors estimated nucleated cell counts from reference gene primer amplification. Some clones are missing from TCRdb's copy, which holds only in-frame ones; the method was immunoSEQ multiplex PCR. V, J and clone size were drawn from that table, and D and trimming were deduced from the DNA. The sample has about 43,000 clones, roughly 90% seen once; the top ten hold around 9.6%. The sequence was collected from a woman of 80 years or more with active COVID-19. The specimen was peripheral blood. This chain connects TRBV7-8 to TRBJ2-1, with a weak D call TRBD2 (6 bases). CDR3 protein: CASNLVGGRNEQFF. CDR3 nucleotide sequence: TGTGCCAGCAACCTTGTGGGGGGTAGGAATGAGCAGTTCTTC.